This record concerns one T cell receptor (beta chain) sequence. Its antigen is currently unknown. This sample was taken from a study of T cell responses to AZD1222 COVID-19 vaccine. Study-wide findings and caveats: Clonal diversity was possibly underestimated, and the donors were mostly white British, with more females.

TCRdb keeps only in-frame clones here, not all; method: immunoSEQ multiplex PCR. The data contain roughly 92,000 clones, around 87% of them singletons. With 0 bases removed from V and 4 bases from J, the gap between germline ends came to 7 bases. The CDR3 has 13 amino acids. Germline CDR1 is LGHNA and CDR2 is YSLEER. J is TRBJ2-7 and V is TRBV4-3; no definite D call. The sequence came from an adult in good health. The input for sequencing was peripheral blood, taken on day 0 of AZD1222 vaccination. In DNA, the CDR3 is TGCGCCAGCAGCCAAGATCGCCAATACGAGCAGTACTTC. Translation: CASSQDRQYEQYF.